Sequencing of this TCR beta chain was carried out in a study of cytotoxic CD8 clonotypes in ibrutinib-treated CLL. Study at large: After median approximately 6 years, approximately 15 stayed in remission, approximately twelve progressed; responses 25 or so partial, 2 complete. Regarding the study as a whole: Baseline clonality was higher than in age-matched healthy donors and moved in step with circulating CD8+ T-cell counts.

Points on this clone: The antigen is unknown.

V was pared by 7 bases and J by 9 bases, with 18 bases between. Germline CDR1 reads MDHEN; CDR2 reads SYDVKM. CDR3 length: 13 residues. The planned depth of sequencing spanned 1 in 200,000 to 1 in 1 million T cells. Here immunoSEQ multiplex PCR was the method, and the copy in TCRdb shows in-frame clones only, minus some. The data contain tens of thousands of clones, 83% of them singletons. The specimen was PBMCs, collected after 24 months of ibrutinib treatment. The chain employs TRBV28 and TRBJ1-1; tentatively, D is TRBD1 (5 bases). The origin of this receptor is a human donor with chronic lymphocytic leukemia. CDR3 in DNA: TGTGCCAGCATACAGACAGACCGAGGGAAAGCTTTCTTT. Its protein is CASIQTDRGKAFF. The full variable domain, completed using reference TRBV28 and TRBJ1-1, is DVKVTQSSRYLVKRTGEKVFLECVQDMDHENMFWYRQDPGLGLRLIYFSYDVKMKEKGDIPEGYSVSREKKERFSLILESASTNQTSMYLCASIQTDRGKAFFGQGTRLTVV.